A selection of T cell receptor beta chains follows, all from one sample in a study of glioma-infiltrating T cells after dendritic cell vaccination. Sequencing used immunoSEQ multiplex PCR; TCRdb keeps in-frame clones, though not all of them. The sample has about 38,000 clones; approximately 80% are singletons. Specimen: blood, collected before dendritic cell vaccination. The receptors were sampled from a human donor with glioblastoma. CDR3s include the opening cysteine and the closing phenylalanine or tryptophan. D genes are given only for firm matches. Where a row states a size, it is once, few, many or the class of an expanded clone; other rows omit it.

TRBJ2-6 | - | TRBV30 | TRBD1 | TGTGCCTGGAGTGTACCACAGGGGAACGGGGCCAACGTCCTGACTTTC | CAWSVPQGNGANVLTF
TRBJ2-5 | - | TRBV4-1 | TRBD1 | TGCGCCAGCAGCCAAGAAGGGACAGGGATCCAAGAGACCCAGTACTTC | CASSQEGTGIQETQYF
TRBJ2-1 | - | TRBV4-3 | - | TGCGCCAGCAGCCAAGATACTAGCAGGAATGAGCAGTTCTTC | CASSQDTSRNEQFF
TRBJ2-7 | - | TRBV5-5 | - | TGTGCCAGCAGCTTAGAGGTCGGAGAGCAGTACTTC | CASSLEVGEQYF
TRBJ2-3 | few | TRBV7-2 | - | TGTGCCAGCAGCTTAGCGGGGCCCGGCACAGATACGCAGTATTTT | CASSLAGPGTDTQYF
TRBJ1-4 | - | TRBV11-2 | - | TGTGCCAGCAGCGCACACTTCAGGGGAATGGGTGAAAAACTGTTTTTT | CASSAHFRGMGEKLFF
TRBJ2-3 | - | TRBV30 | TRBD2 | TGTGCCTGGAATGGGGCATTAATTGGGCGGGGGAGGAGAGATACGCAGTATTTT | CAWNGALIGRGRRDTQYF
TRBJ2-5 | - | TRBV18 | - | TGTGCCAGCTCACGGCTCCGGGGTGCTGGTGGGACCCAGTACTTC | CASSRLRGAGGTQYF
TRBJ2-7 | - | TRBV9 | TRBD1 | TGTGCCAGCAGCGTAGAGATGGGACAGGGGGCCTACGAGCAGTACTTC | CASSVEMGQGAYEQYF
TRBJ2-5 | - | TRBV7-9 | TRBD1 | TGTGCCAGCAGCTCCCCGGGACAGGGGTTGATCGAGACCCAGTACTTC | CASSSPGQGLIETQYF
TRBJ1-2 | - | TRBV30 | - | TGTGCCTGGGATGGAGGGCTAGGCTACACCTTC | CAWDGGLGYTF
TRBJ2-1 | - | TRBV25-1 | TRBD1 | TGTGCCAGCAGTGGCCGGGACAGGGGGTGGAATGAGCAGTTCTTC | CASSGRDRGWNEQFF
TRBJ2-5 | - | TRBV2 | TRBD2 | TGTGCCAGCAGTGAATGGGCTAGCGGGGTGGAGACCCAGTACTTC | CASSEWASGVETQYF
TRBJ1-1 | - | TRBV30 | - | TGTGCCTGGAGTCGTGATCAGGGGACTAAGGCTGAAGCTTTCTTT | CAWSRDQGTKAEAFF
TRBJ1-2 | - | TRBV30 | - | TGTGCCTGGAGCTACGAGCAGGGAGGTGGCTACACCTTC | CAWSYEQGGGYTF
TRBJ2-1 | - | TRBV27 | - | TGTGCCAGCAGTTTCCTAGCTGGAGGACTGGGCAATGAGCAGTTCTTC | CASSFLAGGLGNEQFF
TRBJ1-1 | - | TRBV4-1 | TRBD1 | TGCGCCAGCAGCCAACGAGTTCCGGGACAGGGTGAAGCTTTCTTT | CASSQRVPGQGEAFF
TRBJ1-2 | - | TRBV29-1 | - | TGCAGCGTTGAAGGGGCAGGAAACTATGGCTACACCTTC | CSVEGAGNYGYTF
TRBJ2-2 | - | TRBV13 | - | TGTGCCAGCAGCTTAGGCAAGAACACCGGGGAGCTGTTTTTT | CASSLGKNTGELFF
TRBJ1-2 | - | TRBV25-1 | TRBD1 | TGTGCCAGCAGTGAATTTTCGACAGGGTTATATGGCTACACCTTC | CASSEFSTGLYGYTF
TRBJ1-6 | - | TRBV6-1 | TRBD1 | TGTGCCAGCAGCCCCGGGACAGGGGGTAATTCACCCCTCCACTTT | CASSPGTGGNSPLHF
TRBJ2-7 | - | TRBV6-5 | TRBD2 | TGTGCCAGCAGGGCTAGCGGGGGGGACCACTACGAGCAGTACTTC | CASRASGGDHYEQYF
TRBJ1-2 | - | TRBV6-5 | - | TGTGCCAGCAGTGAAACAGGAGGGGTGTACGGCTACACCTTC | CASSETGGVYGYTF
TRBJ2-3 | - | TRBV15 | TRBD1 | TGTGCCACCAGCAGAGATCGTGGGACAGGGATCACAGATACGCAGTATTTT | CATSRDRGTGITDTQYF
TRBJ1-3 | - | TRBV7-8 | - | TGTGCCAGCAGCTTAGCGAGTCCCGGGACACTGTATTGGGCAGGAAACACCATATATTTT | CASSLASPGTLYWAGNTIYF
TRBJ1-3 | - | TRBV4-1 | - | TGCGCCAGCAGCCAAGAAGTCAGCTCTGGAAACACCATATATTTT | CASSQEVSSGNTIYF
TRBJ2-5 | - | TRBV5-1 | TRBD1 | TGCGCCAGCAGCTTGGCCGGGCAGGGGGCCAGAGAGACCCAGTACTTC | CASSLAGQGARETQYF
TRBJ2-3 | - | TRBV13 | TRBD2 | TGTGCCAGCAGCTCTAGCGGGGGGGCTTCTGGAGATACGCAGTATTTT | CASSSSGGASGDTQYF
TRBJ2-7 | - | TRBV2 | - | TGTGCCAGCAGCCCCGGGACTCGGGGGACTTACGAGCAGTACTTC | CASSPGTRGTYEQYF
TRBJ1-6 | - | TRBV23-1 | - | TGCGCCAGCAACGCATCAACAGGGAGCTCCTATAATTCACCCCTCCACTTT | CASNASTGSSYNSPLHF
TRBJ2-7 | - | TRBV18 | - | TGTGCCAGCTCCGCACGGGAGGCAGGGGGCACAGTCGAGCAGTACTTC | CASSAREAGGTVEQYF
TRBJ1-5 | - | TRBV19 | TRBD1 | TGTGCCAATGTCGGACAGGCTAGCAATCAGCCCCAGCATTTT | CANVGQASNQPQHF
TRBJ2-5 | - | TRBV20-1 | - | TGCAGTGCCGGTATACGAGAGACCCAGTACTTC | CSAGIRETQYF
TRBJ1-6 | - | TRBV6-5 | - | TGTGCCACCCGGGGGGGGAATTCACCCCTCCACTTT | CATRGGNSPLHF
TRBJ2-1 | - | TRBV7-2 | - | TGTGCCAGCAGCTTAGCGGTAGCGGACTGGGGTGAGCAGTTCTTC | CASSLAVADWGEQFF
TRBJ1-5 | - | TRBV7-2 | TRBD1 | TGTGCCAGCAGCCCCTGGACAGGGGGCGGCCAGCCCCAGCATTTT | CASSPWTGGGQPQHF
TRBJ2-3 | - | TRBV7-9 | TRBD2 | TGTGCCAGCAGCTTAAGCGGGGGGGCAAGCACAGATACGCAGTATTTT | CASSLSGGASTDTQYF
TRBJ2-3 | once | TRBV5-6 | - | TGTGCCAGCAGCTCGTTCGATACGCAGTATTTT | CASSSFDTQYF
TRBJ1-1 | - | TRBV29-1 | - | TGCAGCGTTGTCCGACAGACTCAGAACACTGAAGCTTTCTTT | CSVVRQTQNTEAFF
TRBJ1-4 | once | TRBV5-1 | TRBD1 | TGCGCCAGCAGCTCGGACAGGGTCGGTGAAAAACTGTTTTTT | CASSSDRVGEKLFF
TRBJ2-3 | - | TRBV14 | TRBD2 | TGTGCCAGCAGCCAAGTCCGGGGGGGCCCTAACACAGATACGCAGTATTTT | CASSQVRGGPNTDTQYF
TRBJ1-5 | - | TRBV7-2 | TRBD1 | TGTGCCAGCAGCTTACAGGGACAGAGGAATGATTGGCCCCAGCATTTT | CASSLQGQRNDWPQHF
TRBJ2-3 | - | TRBV7-2 | TRBD2 | TGTGCCAGCAGCTTGGGGGTAGCGGGGGGCGGTAGCACAGATACGCAGTATTTT | CASSLGVAGGGSTDTQYF
TRBJ2-3 | - | TRBV7-3 | TRBD1 | TGTGCCAGCAGCAAAGGGACAGTAAGCACAGATACGCAGTATTTT | CASSKGTVSTDTQYF
TRBJ2-3 | few | TRBV29-1 | - | TGCAGCGTTACAGGGTACGGGGTGGGTACGCAGTATTTT | CSVTGYGVGTQYF
TRBJ2-2 | few | TRBV7-9 | TRBD1 | TGTGCCAGCAGACTTCCGGACAGGGTTAGGAACACCGGGGAGCTGTTTTTT | CASRLPDRVRNTGELFF
TRBJ2-2 | - | TRBV7-9 | - | TGTGCCAGCAGCCCCAGGGTGAACACCGGGGAGCTGTTTTTT | CASSPRVNTGELFF
TRBJ1-6 | - | TRBV7-9 | TRBD1 | TGTGCCAGCAGCTTAGACAGGGGTAATTCACCCCTCCACTTT | CASSLDRGNSPLHF
TRBJ1-4 | - | TRBV9 | TRBD1 | TGTGCCAGCAGCGAGGGGGACAGCACAACTAATGAAAAACTGTTTTTT | CASSEGDSTTNEKLFF
TRBJ2-1 | - | TRBV2 | TRBD2 | TGTGCCAGCAGTTATAGCGGGGGGGCCGACAATGAGCAGTTCTTC | CASSYSGGADNEQFF
TRBJ1-2 | few | TRBV2 | - | TGTGCCAGCAGAGGACAACAGGGTAAACCACCCTATGGCTACACCTTC | CASRGQQGKPPYGYTF